The rows below give T cell receptor beta chains drawn from one sample of a study of blood T cells in healthy people across ages. TCRdb fed the 5' RACE reads into MiXCR, producing one record per CDR3 protein. In the table there are 780,000 or so distinct CDR3 sequences, roughly 50% of which are singletons. The source material was blood. The receptors were gathered from a man aged 40-50 years in good health. Each CDR3 is given with its conserved first and last residue. Fields, in order: J gene, clone size, V gene, D gene, CDR3 length, CDR3 protein, CDR3 DNA. A D gene is named only where the DNA matches it firmly. Rows may omit the clone size; those that give it use once, few, many or a size class.

j_gene: TRBJ2-1
abundance: .
v_gene: TRBV5-1
d_gene: TRBD2
len: 14
CDR3aa: CASRYERGFDEQFF
CDR3nt: TGCGCCAGCAGATATGAGCGGGGGTTCGATGAGCAGTTCTTC

j_gene: TRBJ2-5
abundance: .
v_gene: TRBV20-1
d_gene: .
len: 15
CDR3aa: CSARPVGAAQETQYF
CDR3nt: TGCAGTGCTAGACCGGTCGGGGCAGCCCAAGAGACCCAGTACTTC

j_gene: TRBJ2-1
abundance: .
v_gene: TRBV2
d_gene: TRBD1
len: 14
CDR3aa: CASSENRDSYEQFF
CDR3nt: TGTGCCAGCAGTGAAAACCGGGACAGCTATGAGCAGTTCTTC

j_gene: TRBJ2-4
abundance: .
v_gene: TRBV15
d_gene: .
len: 12
CDR3aa: CATSRENSEQYF
CDR3nt: TGTGCCACCAGCAGAGAAAATAGTGAGCAGTACTTC

j_gene: TRBJ1-2
abundance: .
v_gene: TRBV29-1
d_gene: .
len: 17
CDR3aa: CSVEGSGRGWGNYGYTF
CDR3nt: TGCAGCGTTGAAGGGAGTGGCAGGGGCTGGGGAAACTATGGCTACACCTTC

j_gene: TRBJ2-2
abundance: .
v_gene: TRBV6-5
d_gene: TRBD2
len: 18
CDR3aa: CASSLQFGGAQGTGELFF
CDR3nt: TGTGCCAGCAGTCTACAATTCGGGGGGGCTCAGGGCACCGGGGAGCTGTTTTTT

j_gene: TRBJ2-6
abundance: .
v_gene: TRBV20-1
d_gene: .
len: 12
CDR3aa: CSPHSGANVLTF
CDR3nt: TGCAGTCCGCACTCTGGGGCCAACGTCCTGACTTTC

j_gene: TRBJ2-5
abundance: .
v_gene: TRBV9
d_gene: .
len: 14
CDR3aa: CASSVGTAQETQYF
CDR3nt: TGTGCCAGCAGCGTAGGGACAGCCCAAGAGACCCAGTACTTC

j_gene: TRBJ2-5
abundance: few
v_gene: TRBV20-1
d_gene: TRBD1
len: 17
CDR3aa: CSARETGGRSILKTQYF
CDR3nt: TGCAGTGCTAGAGAGACAGGGGGGAGATCTATACTGAAGACCCAGTACTTC

j_gene: TRBJ2-3
abundance: once
v_gene: TRBV12-3/TRBV12-4
d_gene: TRBD2
len: 15
CDR3aa: CASTTSGGYTDTQYF
CDR3nt: TGTGCCAGCACCACTAGCGGGGGGTACACAGATACGCAGTATTTT

j_gene: TRBJ2-2
abundance: .
v_gene: TRBV6-6
d_gene: .
len: 12
CDR3aa: CASREVSGELFF
CDR3nt: TGTGCCAGCAGAGAGGTTAGCGGGGAGCTGTTTTTT

j_gene: TRBJ2-5
abundance: .
v_gene: TRBV7-2
d_gene: .
len: 16
CDR3aa: CASSRSRGRLEEAQYF
CDR3nt: TGTGCCAGCAGCCGGTCCCGGGGGCGCCTGGAAGAGGCCCAGTACTTC

j_gene: TRBJ2-3
abundance: .
v_gene: TRBV5-5
d_gene: .
len: 19
CDR3aa: CASNFVSVRSVPITDTQYF
CDR3nt: TGTGCCAGCAACTTCGTGAGCGTAAGATCGGTCCCCATTACAGATACGCAGTATTTT

j_gene: TRBJ1-1
abundance: .
v_gene: TRBV6-5
d_gene: .
len: 12
CDR3aa: CASSLRGREAFF
CDR3nt: TGTGCCAGCAGTCTCAGAGGACGGGAAGCTTTCTTT

j_gene: TRBJ2-7
abundance: .
v_gene: TRBV15
d_gene: .
len: 18
CDR3aa: CATSPPTVLGTAYYEQYF
CDR3nt: TGTGCCACCAGCCCCCCCACCGTTCTCGGGACGGCGTACTACGAGCAGTACTTC

j_gene: TRBJ2-1
abundance: .
v_gene: TRBV4-1
d_gene: .
len: 13
CDR3aa: CASSQGYYNEQFF
CDR3nt: TGCGCCAGCAGCCAAGGCTACTACAATGAGCAGTTCTTC

j_gene: TRBJ2-1
abundance: .
v_gene: TRBV28
d_gene: .
len: 14
CDR3aa: CASSQDGLLNEQFF
CDR3nt: TGTGCCAGCAGTCAGGACGGACTGTTGAATGAGCAGTTCTTC

j_gene: TRBJ2-5
abundance: few
v_gene: TRBV12-3/TRBV12-4
d_gene: .
len: 14
CDR3aa: CASSLNVRQETQYF
CDR3nt: TGTGCCAGCAGTTTAAATGTCAGACAAGAGACCCAGTACTTC

j_gene: TRBJ2-7
abundance: .
v_gene: TRBV20-1
d_gene: TRBD1
len: 14
CDR3aa: CSAVQTGATYEQYF
CDR3nt: TGCAGTGCTGTACAGACAGGGGCCACCTACGAGCAGTACTTC

j_gene: TRBJ2-3
abundance: many
v_gene: TRBV9
d_gene: .
len: 17
CDR3aa: CASSVVWKAPSTDTQYF
CDR3nt: TGTGCCAGCAGCGTAGTCTGGAAAGCTCCTAGCACAGATACGCAGTATTTT